This entry is about one T cell receptor beta chain. The table came from immunoSEQ multiplex PCR; TCRdb's copy has only in-frame clones and leaves some out. The sample consists of about 17,000 clones, roughly 82% of them appearing once. This specimen comes from a study of blood T cell repertoires in COVID-19. V gave up 7 bases and J gave up 5 bases, with 12 bases separating them. Germline loops: CDR1 SQVTM, CDR2 ANQGSEA. The CDR3 loop spans 11 amino acids. Sequencing was performed on peripheral blood. The source of this sequence is a man aged 65-85 years with COVID-19, enrolled during active disease. The chain joins TRBV29-1 to TRBJ2-7; D not resolved. The DNA for the CDR3 is TGCAGCGGTGCTTCCAACAACGAGCAGTACTTC. Amino acid sequence: CSGASNNEQYF.